The 17 T cell receptor beta chains in this list originate from one sample, sequenced in a study of T cell responses to AZD1222 COVID-19 vaccine. Sequencing used immunoSEQ multiplex PCR; TCRdb keeps in-frame clones, though not all of them. The table shows about 150,000 clones, with about 88% occurring only once. The material sequenced was peripheral blood, taken on day 0 of AZD1222 vaccination. Source of these receptors: an adult in good health.

The chain combines TRBV18 with TRBJ2-3, with D maybe TRBD1 (7 bases). Germline V CDR1 and CDR2: KGHSH, LQKENI. The germline V and J ends were trimmed by 4 bases and 2 bases, with 13 bases remaining between them. The length of the CDR3 is 15 residues. The chain's CDR3 is CASSLRQGLTDTQYF. CDR3 nucleotides: TGTGCCAGCTCACTTAGACAGGGACTCACAGATACGCAGTATTTT.

Only one count was recorded for this clone. The genes are TRBV28 and TRBJ1-2; D is undetermined. Trimming shortened V by 6 bases and J by 4 bases, and 12 bases separated the two germline ends. This CDR3 has 13 amino acids. CDR1 is MDHEN and CDR2 is SYDVKM in the germline V gene. CDR3 nucleotides: TGTGCCAGCAGCCCCCCAAAACCCTATGGCTACACCTTC. It encodes CASSPPKPYGYTF.

This clone was seen a few times. The chain combines TRBV5-1 with TRBJ2-1, with unresolved D. CDR3 length: 14 amino acids. The V gene's germline CDR1 is SGHRS and CDR2 YFSETQ. V was trimmed by 2 bases and J by 7 bases, leaving 13 bases between them. CDR3 coding DNA: TGCGCCAGCAGCTTTCCCGATATGGTTAATGAGCAGTTCTTC. It encodes CASSFPDMVNEQFF.

This clone was detected once. The V gene is TRBV7-5, the J gene TRBJ2-1. TRBV7-5 is a documented pseudogene. The CDR3 is made up of 16 amino acids. CDR3 sequence: CVRSLVGAIWGNEQFF. For the CDR3, the DNA is TGTGTCAGAAGCTTAGTCGGTGCGATATGGGGCAATGAGCAGTTCTTC.

V and J are TRBV5-4 and TRBJ2-3, with D perhaps being TRBD1 or TRBD2 (6 bases each). With 4 bases removed from V and 5 bases from J, the gap between germline ends came to 17 bases. The CDR3 covers 15 residues. Looked up from germline, CDR1 is SGHNT and CDR2 is YYREEE (reference sequence). The CDR3 nucleotides read TGTGCCAGCAGCCCGGGATGGGGGGCAGAAGATACGCAGTATTTT. Translating gives CASSPGWGAEDTQYF.

This rearrangement joins TRBV19 to TRBJ2-1; D is undetermined. Germline V gene data show CDR1 as LNHDA and CDR2 as SQIVND (reference sequence). The CDR3 contains 11 residues. V shed 7 bases and J shed 9 bases, with 10 bases lying between them. CDR3 region: CASIIPVEQFF. The CDR3 DNA sequence: TGTGCCAGTATAATCCCTGTTGAGCAGTTCTTC.

The chain joins TRBV7-2 to TRBJ1-6, with a weak D call TRBD1 (5 bases). CDR3 length: 15 amino acids. Germline V gives CDR1 SGHTA, CDR2 FQGNSA. V lost 4 bases to trimming and J lost 10 bases, with 17 bases between them. This CDR3 reads CASSSKQDINSPLHF. CDR3 sequence (DNA): TGTGCCAGCAGCTCGAAACAGGACATAAACTCACCCCTCCACTTT.

With regard to this clone: Germline and junction disagree at one end, which may indicate a read error. The chain employs TRBV2 and TRBJ1-4, with 10 bases fitting TRBD1. This CDR3 spans 11 amino acids. Germline CDR1 is SNHLY and CDR2 is FYNNEI. The DNA of the CDR3 is TGTGCCAGCAAGGACAGGGGGTGGGAAGTTTTT. Amino acid sequence: CASKDRGWEVF.

This chain uses TRBV7-9 with TRBJ1-1; 10 bases align to TRBD1. Germline CDR1 reads SEHNR; CDR2 reads FQNEAQ (reference sequence). V was pared by 5 bases and J by 4 bases, with 7 bases of the junction left unmatched. The CDR3 is 15 residues long. The CDR3 is CASSVRQGAFTEAFF. CDR3 in DNA: TGTGCCAGCAGCGTTAGACAGGGGGCCTTCACTGAAGCTTTCTTT.

The sample holds one count of this clone. The chain combines TRBV7-9 with TRBJ1-4; possibly TRBD1 for D (5 bases). The CDR3 is 15 amino acids. CDR1 and CDR2 from the germline V gene are SEHNR and FQNEAQ (reference sequence). V was cut by 6 bases and J by 8 bases, with 19 bases left in between. The CDR3: CASRGPGAAREKLFF. The CDR3 coding sequence is TGTGCCAGCAGGGGACCCGGTGCCGCACGGGAAAAACTGTTTTTT.

The V call is TRBV7-9, the J call TRBJ2-2; 12 positions agree with TRBD1. With V trimmed by 5 bases and J by 6 bases, 4 bases remained unmatched. Germline V gene lookup returns CDR1 SEHNR and CDR2 FQNEAQ (reference sequence). The CDR3 contains 15 residues. CDR3 coding DNA: TGTGCCAGCAGCACCGGGACAGGGGGCGCCGGGGAGCTGTTTTTT. Translating it yields CASSTGTGGAGELFF.

The CDR3 spells CASSSGGAGSYGYTF. The CDR3 bases are TGTGCCAGCAGTTCAGGGGGCGCCGGGAGCTATGGCTACACCTTC. This chain links TRBV6-2 or TRBV6-3 with TRBJ1-2; 8 bases match TRBD1. Looked up from germline, CDR1 is MNHEY and CDR2 is SVGEGT. J gave up 4 bases and V 4 bases, and 8 bases lay outside the gene matches. There are 15 residues in the CDR3.

The gene calls are TRBV3-1 (or the pseudogene TRBV3-2) and TRBJ2-1, with D unresolved. This CDR3 spans 12 amino acids. CDR1 is LGHDT, CDR2 YNNKEL, per germline (reference sequence). Trimming took 5 bases from V and 9 from J, leaving 11 bases between them. The CDR3 loop is CASSSSFSEQFF. The CDR3, as DNA: TGTGCCAGCAGCTCCTCCTTCAGTGAGCAGTTCTTC.

This chain's CDR3 is CATSDVSGASYNEQFF. CDR3 DNA: TGTGCCACCAGTGATGTTAGCGGGGCCTCCTACAATGAGCAGTTCTTC. The gene calls are TRBV24-1 and TRBJ2-1, with TRBD2 matching over 8 bases. This CDR3 has 16 amino acids. Germline CDR1 and CDR2: KGHDR and SFDVKD. With 3 bases clipped from V and 0 bases from J, the junction kept 3 bases outside the gene matches.

This clone is labeled medium-sized. The rearrangement uses TRBV9 and TRBJ1-2; D gene ambiguous. The germline V gene has CDR1 SGDLS and CDR2 YYNGEE. The V gene lost 3 bases and the J gene lost 2 bases, with 5 bases spanning the gap. The CDR3 sequence is 12 residues long. The chain's CDR3 is CASSDRNYGYTF. The CDR3, as DNA: TGTGCCAGCAGCGACAGAAACTATGGCTACACCTTC. The variable domain in full, completed from reference TRBV9 and TRBJ1-2, reads DSGVTQTPKHLITATGQRVTLRCSPRSGDLSVYWYQQSLDQGLQFLIQYYNGEERAKGNILERFSAQQFPDLHSELNLSSLELGDSALYFCASSDRNYGYTFGSGTRLTVV.

This clone was recorded once. This rearrangement joins TRBV28 to TRBJ1-1; D gene ambiguous. V lost 2 bases, J lost 4 bases, and 5 bases lay in between. From germline, CDR1 is MDHEN and CDR2 SYDVKM. This CDR3 has 12 amino acids. The CDR3 loop is CASSLIPTEAFF. The CDR3 DNA is TGTGCCAGCAGTTTAATCCCCACTGAAGCTTTCTTT.

J is TRBJ2-2 and V is TRBV9; D is ambiguous. Germline CDR1 SGDLS, CDR2 YYNGEE. This CDR3 contains 15 residues. Trimming cost V 4 bases and J 4 bases, with 14 bases left between them. CDR3 region: CASSPQPSGTGELFF. CDR3 sequence (DNA): TGTGCCAGCAGCCCCCAACCTTCGGGCACCGGGGAGCTGTTTTTT.